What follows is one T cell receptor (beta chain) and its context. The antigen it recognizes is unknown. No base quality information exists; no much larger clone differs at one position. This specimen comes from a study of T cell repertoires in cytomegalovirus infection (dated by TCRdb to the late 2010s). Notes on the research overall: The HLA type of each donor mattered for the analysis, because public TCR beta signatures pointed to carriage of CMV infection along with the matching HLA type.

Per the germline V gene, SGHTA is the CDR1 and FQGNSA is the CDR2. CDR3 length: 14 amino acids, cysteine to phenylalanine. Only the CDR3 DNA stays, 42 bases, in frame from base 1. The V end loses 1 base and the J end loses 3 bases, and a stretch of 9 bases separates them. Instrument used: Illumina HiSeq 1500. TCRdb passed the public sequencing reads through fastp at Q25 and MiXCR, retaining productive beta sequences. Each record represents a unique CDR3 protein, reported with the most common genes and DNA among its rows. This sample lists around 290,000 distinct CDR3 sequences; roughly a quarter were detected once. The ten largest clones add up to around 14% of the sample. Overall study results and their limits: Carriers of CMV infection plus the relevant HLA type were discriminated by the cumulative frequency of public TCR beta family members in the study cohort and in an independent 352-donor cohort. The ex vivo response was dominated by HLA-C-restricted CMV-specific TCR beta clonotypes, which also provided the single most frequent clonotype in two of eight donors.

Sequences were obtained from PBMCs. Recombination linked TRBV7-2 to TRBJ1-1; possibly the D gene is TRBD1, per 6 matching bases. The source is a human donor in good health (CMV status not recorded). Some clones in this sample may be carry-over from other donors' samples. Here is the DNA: TGTGCCAGCAGCTTAGACCACAGGGACACTGAAGCTTTCTTT. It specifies CASSLDHRDTEAFF.